This passage covers 24 T cell receptor beta chains from one sample sequenced in a study of Graves' ophthalmopathy and Graves' hyperthyroidism. The TCR beta CDR3 regions underwent amplification from RNA transcripts. In the first round, RT-PCR was carried out with HTBI primers, and a multiplex PCR formed the second round. TCRdb reprocessed the multiplex PCR reads via MiXCR and lists one record per CDR3 protein. The sample gives a few hundred thousand distinct CDR3 sequences, about 22% of which show up once; roughly 39% is in the top ten. The specimen was peripheral blood. The receptors were gathered from a woman between 50 and 59 years old with Graves' ophthalmopathy.

The table lists this clonotype with many counts. The V gene is TRBV20-1, the J gene TRBJ1-1; D unresolved. Trimming left V 2 bases short and J 4 bases short, with 20 bases between. Per germline, CDR1 DFQATT and CDR2 SNEGSKA (reference sequence). The length of the CDR3 is 16 residues. The chain's CDR3 is CSARPDMTRLFTEAFF. The CDR3 nucleotides read TGCAGTGCTAGACCCGACATGACACGTTTATTCACTGAAGCTTTCTTT.

In this sample, this clonotype turned up many times. The V and J genes are TRBV5-1 and TRBJ2-7, with TRBD2 as a possible D gene (6 bases). The CDR3 consists of 15 residues. Trimming shortened V by 0 bases and J by 3 bases, and 13 bases separated the two germline ends. CDR1 SGHRS and CDR2 YFSETQ come from the germline V gene. CDR3 coding DNA: TGCGCCAGCAGCTTGGTGTCGGGAGAGCACTACGAGCAGTACTTC. Residues: CASSLVSGEHYEQYF.

This clonotype showed up many times. The V call is TRBV12-3 or TRBV12-4, the J call TRBJ2-4; 10 nucleotides agree with TRBD2. This CDR3 spans 14 amino acids. The J segment lost 11 bases and the V segment lost 5 bases, leaving 9 bases of the junction unmatched. The CDR3 nucleotides read TGTGCCAGCAGTCCTGGACTAGCGGAGTCCCTTCAGTACTTC. This codes for CASSPGLAESLQYF.

This clonotype was counted at least ten times. The chain carries TRBV6-5 and TRBJ1-1, with D possibly being TRBD1 (5 bases). The CDR3 loop spans 15 amino acids. The germline V gene has CDR1 MNHEY and CDR2 SVGAGI. Trimming stripped 4 bases from V and 1 base from J, with 13 bases between. In nucleotides, the CDR3 is TGTGCCAGCAGTTCCCACTTTGACAGGAACACTGAAGCTTTCTTT. This translates into CASSSHFDRNTEAFF.

At least ten counts were recorded for this clonotype. The genes are TRBV20-1 and TRBJ2-5; D is ambiguous. V gave up 3 bases and J gave up 5 bases, with 19 bases separating them. The CDR3 is 15 amino acids. Germline CDR1 reads DFQATT; CDR2 reads SNEGSKA (reference sequence). The CDR3 sequence is CSARNSGDPRETQYF. CDR3 nucleotides: TGCAGTGCTAGGAACTCTGGAGATCCCCGGGAGACCCAGTACTTC.

The J gene is TRBJ2-2, the V gene TRBV3-1, with 9 positions matching TRBD2. CDR1 LGHDT and CDR2 YNNKEL come from the germline V gene (reference sequence). The trim removed 0 bases at V and 4 bases at J, leaving 12 bases unmatched. CDR3 length equals 19 residues. CDR3 DNA sequence: TGTGCCAGCAGCCAAGAAGGCGGCGTGCGGGAGGGCGTCACCGGGGAGCTGTTTTTT. It encodes CASSQEGGVREGVTGELFF. Full variable domain (missing parts from reference TRBV3-1 and TRBJ2-2): DTAVSQTPKYLVTQMGNDKSIKCEQNLGHDTMYWYKQDSKKFLKIMFSYNNKELIINETVPNRFSPKSPDKAHLNLHINSLELGDSAVYFCASSQEGGVREGVTGELFFGEGSRLTVL.

The chain employs TRBV15 and TRBJ2-7, with 9 bases matching TRBD2. This CDR3 region has 13 residues. The V and J ends lost 3 bases and 5 bases, in that order; junction bases with no gene match: 2. The germline V gene has CDR1 LNHNV and CDR2 YYDKDF (reference sequence). CDR3 region: CATSRGLANEQYF. CDR3 bases: TGTGCCACCAGCAGGGGACTAGCTAACGAGCAGTACTTC.

This clonotype occurred many times. This rearrangement joins TRBV5-1 to TRBJ1-6, with a possible D match to TRBD1 (5 bases). This CDR3 has 15 residues. The germline gives CDR1 SGHRS, CDR2 YFSETQ. The V gene lost 5 bases and the J gene lost 10 bases, with 19 bases spanning the gap. The DNA for the CDR3 is TGCGCCAGCAGTCCTCAGGGACCCTTGGCGTCACCCCTCCACTTT. Translated, it gives CASSPQGPLASPLHF.

Ten or more counts support this clonotype. The chain joins TRBV28 to TRBJ1-1; D not certain. Looked up from germline, CDR1 is MDHEN and CDR2 is SYDVKM. CDR3 length equals 14 residues. Between the trimmed V and J ends, which lost 3 bases and 8 bases, there was a span of 16 bases. The CDR3 sequence: CASSLTAGGIEAFF. For the CDR3, the DNA is TGTGCCAGCAGTTTGACCGCCGGAGGTATAGAAGCTTTCTTT. Complete variable domain (other parts from reference TRBV28 and TRBJ1-1): DVKVTQSSRYLVKRTGEKVFLECVQDMDHENMFWYRQDPGLGLRLIYFSYDVKMKEKGDIPEGYSVSREKKERFSLILESASTNQTSMYLCASSLTAGGIEAFFGQGTRLTVV.

This clonotype was detected many times. The rearrangement links TRBV28 to TRBJ1-5, with TRBD1 matching over 7 bases. The CDR3 length is 15 residues. Trimming removed 6 bases from V and 5 bases from J; junction bases left unmatched: 10. The germline gives CDR1 MDHEN, CDR2 SYDVKM. CDR3 sequence: CASRPPDRRYQPQHF. In DNA form, the CDR3 reads TGTGCCAGCAGACCCCCGGACAGGCGGTATCAGCCCCAGCATTTT.

This chain's CDR3 is CASSSLVLNTEAFF. CDR3 nucleotides: TGTGCCAGCAGTTCCCTCGTCCTGAACACTGAAGCTTTCTTT. The chain employs TRBV12-3 or TRBV12-4 and TRBJ1-1, with D unresolved. The length of the CDR3 is 14 residues. Trimming pared 4 bases from V and 0 bases from J, leaving 9 bases between.

This clonotype was observed many times. The J gene is TRBJ1-5, the V gene TRBV12-3 or TRBV12-4; possibly TRBD1 for D (6 bases). CDR3 size: 12 residues. V lost 8 bases to trimming and J lost 5 bases, with 10 bases between them. This CDR3 reads CASVQGHQPQHF. In DNA form, the CDR3 reads TGTGCCAGCGTACAGGGACATCAGCCCCAGCATTTT.

This clonotype was seen at least ten times. The chain recombines TRBV28 with TRBJ2-7; maybe TRBD2 (6 bases). The V end lost 4 bases, the J end lost 5 bases, and 15 bases lay between the germline ends. Germline CDR1 reads MDHEN; CDR2 reads SYDVKM. There are 14 residues in the CDR3. CDR3 region: CASSWGVAGDEQYF. CDR3 sequence (DNA): TGTGCCAGCAGTTGGGGGGTAGCCGGAGACGAGCAGTACTTC.

This clonotype was seen many times. The genes are TRBV2 and TRBJ2-3, with D perhaps TRBD1 (6 bases). The length of the CDR3 is 17 residues. V lost 3 bases to trimming and J lost 7 bases, with 23 bases between them. Germline CDR1 reads SNHLY; CDR2 reads FYNNEI. In nucleotides, the CDR3 is TGTGCCAGCAGTGAGGGGGCCGGGACACACCCGAGGAATACGCAGTATTTT. It yields the protein CASSEGAGTHPRNTQYF.

This clonotype was seen repeatedly, ten times or more. V and J are TRBV30 and TRBJ1-1; tentatively, D is TRBD1 (6 bases). V lost 2 bases and J lost 1, with 11 bases in between. Germline loops: CDR1 GTSNPN, CDR2 SVGIG (reference sequence). CDR3 size: 14 residues. The CDR3 region is CAWSRGGSNTEAFF. Here the CDR3 DNA reads TGTGCCTGGAGTAGAGGGGGGTCGAACACTGAAGCTTTCTTT.

This clonotype was counted between two and nine times. This rearrangement joins TRBV6-1 to TRBJ1-2, with TRBD1 identical over 8 bases. Unmatched junction bases numbered 6, after V lost 6 bases and J lost 3 bases. Germline CDR1 MNHNS, CDR2 SASEGT. This CDR3 is 14 amino acids long. Here the CDR3 reads CASSVTGADYGYTF. The DNA for the CDR3 is TGTGCCAGCAGCGTGACAGGGGCCGACTATGGCTACACCTTC.

This sequence joins TRBV27 and TRBJ2-7; TRBD2 matches at 9 bases. CDR3 length equals 16 residues. The germline V gene encodes CDR1 MNHEY and CDR2 SMNVEV (reference sequence). The trim removed 3 bases at V and 2 bases at J, leaving 8 bases unmatched. The CDR3 is CASSLAGAGGTYEQYF. DNA for the CDR3: TGTGCCAGCAGTTTGGCTGGAGCGGGAGGAACCTACGAGCAGTACTTC.

This clonotype has a count of ten or more. This sequence joins TRBV6-1 and TRBJ2-7; D possibly uses TRBD1 or TRBD2 (7 bases each). Trimming cost V 10 bases and J 6 bases, with 22 bases left between them. The germline V gene encodes CDR1 MNHNS and CDR2 SASEGT. CDR3 size: 14 residues. The CDR3 nucleotides read TGTGCCATATCAGCAGGGGGGGTTCCCCGCGAGCAGTACTTC. Translated: CAISAGGVPREQYF.

The V gene is TRBV5-1, the J gene TRBJ2-7; D might be TRBD2 (6 bases). The CDR3 covers 15 residues. From germline, CDR1 is SGHRS and CDR2 YFSETQ. With 2 bases removed from V and 0 bases from J, the gap between germline ends came to 12 bases. Written as DNA, the CDR3 is TGCGCCAGCAGCTTCGGGGGAAGTCGCTCCTACGAGCAGTACTTC. Residues: CASSFGGSRSYEQYF. The complete variable domain, with remaining parts taken from reference TRBV5-1 and TRBJ2-7, reads KAGVTQTPRYLIKTRGQQVTLSCSPISGHRSVSWYQQTPGQGLQFLFEYFSETQRNKGNFPGRFSGRQFSNSRSEMNVSTLELGDSALYLCASSFGGSRSYEQYFGPGTRLTVT.

This clonotype showed up many times. This chain uses TRBV7-3 with TRBJ1-1; D unclear. Germline lookup yields CDR1 SGHTA and CDR2 FQGTGA. The germline V and J ends were trimmed by 3 bases and 5 bases, with 10 bases remaining between them. The CDR3 runs to 13 residues. CDR3 sequence: CASSFTPRTEAFF. In DNA form, the CDR3 reads TGTGCCAGCAGCTTCACCCCGCGGACTGAAGCTTTCTTT.

In this sample, this clonotype turned up a few times. J is TRBJ2-7 and V is TRBV12-3 or TRBV12-4; a weak D match, TRBD2 (5 bases). Trimming removed 6 bases from V and 6 bases from J, with 24 bases in between. The CDR3 extends over 16 amino acids. The DNA of the CDR3 is TGTGCCAGCAGCTGGGATGCACACGGTGACGGAGGCGAGCAGTACTTC. Protein product: CASSWDAHGDGGEQYF.

This chain uses TRBV27 with TRBJ2-2; 10 nucleotides match TRBD2. V gave up 6 bases and J gave up 5 bases; unmatched junction bases: 6. Germline CDR1 is MNHEY and CDR2 is SMNVEV (reference sequence). The CDR3 is 15 amino acids. The CDR3 DNA follows: TGTGCCAGCAGCTCTAGCGGGAGTTGGACCGGGGAGCTGTTTTTT. It translates to CASSSSGSWTGELFF.

Concerning this clonotype: It may be a read error: a sequence one base away is much more abundant. The J gene is TRBJ1-5, the V gene TRBV6-1; D perhaps matches TRBD1 (5 bases). CDR3 length: 13 amino acids. The V and J ends lost 8 bases and 6 bases respectively, with 14 bases between them. In germline, CDR1 is MNHNS, CDR2 SASEGT. The CDR3 is CASQRGFIQPQHF. The CDR3 nucleotides read TGTGCCAGCCAAAGGGGCTTCATTCAGCCCCAGCATTTT.

V and J are TRBV6-1 and TRBJ2-5; 10 bases agree with TRBD2. This CDR3 spans 14 amino acids. Trimming at V came to 6 bases and at J to 5 bases, leaving 6 bases not matched to a gene. CDR1 is MNHNS and CDR2 is SASEGT in the germline V gene. The CDR3 bases are TGTGCCAGCAGGATAGCGGGAGGAGGGGAGACCCAGTACTTC. This encodes CASRIAGGGETQYF.